What follows is one TCR beta chain and its context. Participants spanned ages about 18 to 95 years and resided in about two dozen US areas. Donors were grouped by their self-reported clinical history. Losses at the gene ends were 4 bases for V and 1 base for J; bases not matched to a gene: 12. This CDR3 has 17 amino acids. Germline V CDR1 and CDR2: SGHDN, FVKESK. Method: immunoSEQ multiplex PCR; TCRdb's copy keeps in-frame clones and lacks some. The profile shows approximately 220,000 clones, 80% of them singletons. The data stem from a study of blood T cell repertoires in COVID-19. Study background: Researchers got acute and convalescent COVID-19 samples from the United States, Italy and Spain. Sample material is recorded as cDNA or gDNA derived from T cells, B-cell-depleted T cells, or PBMCs.

The receptor's source is a woman aged 40 to 55 with acute COVID-19. The sample comprised PBMCs or T cells enriched from blood (not recorded which). This chain connects TRBV14 to TRBJ2-5, with TRBD2 identical over 7 bases. The chain's CDR3 is CASSPLRSGIAQETQYF. For the CDR3, the DNA is TGTGCCAGCAGCCCCCTGAGGAGCGGGATTGCCCAAGAGACCCAGTACTTC.